This T cell receptor beta chain comes out of a study of CD4+ T cells in melanoma. Study outcomes and limitations: CD8+ T cell, macrophage and B cell function reportedly correlated with neoantigen-specific CD4+ T cells. Reportedly, melanoma neoantigen-specific CD4+ T cells showed varied differentiation states.

This clone was recorded only once. Its specificity is unknown. The method was immunoSEQ multiplex PCR; TCRdb's version includes in-frame clones alone and lacks a portion of them. The table shows about 13,000 clones, with 70% to 80% occurring only once. The germline V gene encodes CDR1 KGHSH and CDR2 LQKENI. V lost 3 bases and J lost 1, with 6 bases in between. The CDR3 totals 13 residues. What was sequenced was cells from a culture (not recorded whether cultured in vitro). The chain carries TRBV18 and TRBJ1-1, with D unclear. The sequence came from a human donor with melanoma. The CDR3 coding sequence is TGTGCCAGCTCACCTGATGGGAACACTGAAGCTTTCTTT. This gives the protein CASSPDGNTEAFF.